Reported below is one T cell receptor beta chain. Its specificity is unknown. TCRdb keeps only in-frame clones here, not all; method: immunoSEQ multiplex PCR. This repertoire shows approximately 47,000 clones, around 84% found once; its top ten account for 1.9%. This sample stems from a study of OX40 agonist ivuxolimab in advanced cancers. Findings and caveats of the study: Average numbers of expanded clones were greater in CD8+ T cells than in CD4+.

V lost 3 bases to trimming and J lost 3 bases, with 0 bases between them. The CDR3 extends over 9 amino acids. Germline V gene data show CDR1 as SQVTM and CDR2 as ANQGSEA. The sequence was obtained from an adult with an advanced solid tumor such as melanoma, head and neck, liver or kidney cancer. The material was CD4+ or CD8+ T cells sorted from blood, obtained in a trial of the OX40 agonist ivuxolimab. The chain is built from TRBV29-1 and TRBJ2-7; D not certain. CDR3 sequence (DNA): TGCAGCGTTGACTACGAGCAGTACTTC. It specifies CSVDYEQYF.